This T cell receptor beta chain was captured by sequencing in a study of T-cell reconstitution after alpha-beta-depleted transplantation in children. Overall study findings and caveats: Several patients had high TCRbeta diversity at day 60; it came from surviving recipient T cells and thymic progenitors.

The authors prepared the TCRbeta library with unique molecular identifiers. Using its own MiXCR run on the PCR reads, TCRdb lists one record per CDR3 protein. Of a few hundred thousand distinct CDR3 sequences in the sample, approximately 6.9% are singletons; the top ten hold around 5%. There are many counts of this clonotype. The target antigen is unknown. Between the trimmed V and J ends, which lost 2 bases and 3 bases, there was a span of 14 bases. Germline V gene sequence: CDR1 MNHEY, CDR2 SVGEGT. CDR3 length: 16 amino acids. This chain connects TRBV6-2 or TRBV6-3 to TRBJ2-1; maybe TRBD2 (5 bases). The material was PBMCs, obtained before TCRalphabeta/CD19-depleted stem cell transplant. The receptor was derived from a boy under 10 years old with acute lymphoblastic leukemia, due to receive a stem cell transplant. DNA of the CDR3: TGTGCCAGCAGTTACGCCTATTCCGGGGTCTACAATGAGCAGTTCTTC. Protein: CASSYAYSGVYNEQFF.